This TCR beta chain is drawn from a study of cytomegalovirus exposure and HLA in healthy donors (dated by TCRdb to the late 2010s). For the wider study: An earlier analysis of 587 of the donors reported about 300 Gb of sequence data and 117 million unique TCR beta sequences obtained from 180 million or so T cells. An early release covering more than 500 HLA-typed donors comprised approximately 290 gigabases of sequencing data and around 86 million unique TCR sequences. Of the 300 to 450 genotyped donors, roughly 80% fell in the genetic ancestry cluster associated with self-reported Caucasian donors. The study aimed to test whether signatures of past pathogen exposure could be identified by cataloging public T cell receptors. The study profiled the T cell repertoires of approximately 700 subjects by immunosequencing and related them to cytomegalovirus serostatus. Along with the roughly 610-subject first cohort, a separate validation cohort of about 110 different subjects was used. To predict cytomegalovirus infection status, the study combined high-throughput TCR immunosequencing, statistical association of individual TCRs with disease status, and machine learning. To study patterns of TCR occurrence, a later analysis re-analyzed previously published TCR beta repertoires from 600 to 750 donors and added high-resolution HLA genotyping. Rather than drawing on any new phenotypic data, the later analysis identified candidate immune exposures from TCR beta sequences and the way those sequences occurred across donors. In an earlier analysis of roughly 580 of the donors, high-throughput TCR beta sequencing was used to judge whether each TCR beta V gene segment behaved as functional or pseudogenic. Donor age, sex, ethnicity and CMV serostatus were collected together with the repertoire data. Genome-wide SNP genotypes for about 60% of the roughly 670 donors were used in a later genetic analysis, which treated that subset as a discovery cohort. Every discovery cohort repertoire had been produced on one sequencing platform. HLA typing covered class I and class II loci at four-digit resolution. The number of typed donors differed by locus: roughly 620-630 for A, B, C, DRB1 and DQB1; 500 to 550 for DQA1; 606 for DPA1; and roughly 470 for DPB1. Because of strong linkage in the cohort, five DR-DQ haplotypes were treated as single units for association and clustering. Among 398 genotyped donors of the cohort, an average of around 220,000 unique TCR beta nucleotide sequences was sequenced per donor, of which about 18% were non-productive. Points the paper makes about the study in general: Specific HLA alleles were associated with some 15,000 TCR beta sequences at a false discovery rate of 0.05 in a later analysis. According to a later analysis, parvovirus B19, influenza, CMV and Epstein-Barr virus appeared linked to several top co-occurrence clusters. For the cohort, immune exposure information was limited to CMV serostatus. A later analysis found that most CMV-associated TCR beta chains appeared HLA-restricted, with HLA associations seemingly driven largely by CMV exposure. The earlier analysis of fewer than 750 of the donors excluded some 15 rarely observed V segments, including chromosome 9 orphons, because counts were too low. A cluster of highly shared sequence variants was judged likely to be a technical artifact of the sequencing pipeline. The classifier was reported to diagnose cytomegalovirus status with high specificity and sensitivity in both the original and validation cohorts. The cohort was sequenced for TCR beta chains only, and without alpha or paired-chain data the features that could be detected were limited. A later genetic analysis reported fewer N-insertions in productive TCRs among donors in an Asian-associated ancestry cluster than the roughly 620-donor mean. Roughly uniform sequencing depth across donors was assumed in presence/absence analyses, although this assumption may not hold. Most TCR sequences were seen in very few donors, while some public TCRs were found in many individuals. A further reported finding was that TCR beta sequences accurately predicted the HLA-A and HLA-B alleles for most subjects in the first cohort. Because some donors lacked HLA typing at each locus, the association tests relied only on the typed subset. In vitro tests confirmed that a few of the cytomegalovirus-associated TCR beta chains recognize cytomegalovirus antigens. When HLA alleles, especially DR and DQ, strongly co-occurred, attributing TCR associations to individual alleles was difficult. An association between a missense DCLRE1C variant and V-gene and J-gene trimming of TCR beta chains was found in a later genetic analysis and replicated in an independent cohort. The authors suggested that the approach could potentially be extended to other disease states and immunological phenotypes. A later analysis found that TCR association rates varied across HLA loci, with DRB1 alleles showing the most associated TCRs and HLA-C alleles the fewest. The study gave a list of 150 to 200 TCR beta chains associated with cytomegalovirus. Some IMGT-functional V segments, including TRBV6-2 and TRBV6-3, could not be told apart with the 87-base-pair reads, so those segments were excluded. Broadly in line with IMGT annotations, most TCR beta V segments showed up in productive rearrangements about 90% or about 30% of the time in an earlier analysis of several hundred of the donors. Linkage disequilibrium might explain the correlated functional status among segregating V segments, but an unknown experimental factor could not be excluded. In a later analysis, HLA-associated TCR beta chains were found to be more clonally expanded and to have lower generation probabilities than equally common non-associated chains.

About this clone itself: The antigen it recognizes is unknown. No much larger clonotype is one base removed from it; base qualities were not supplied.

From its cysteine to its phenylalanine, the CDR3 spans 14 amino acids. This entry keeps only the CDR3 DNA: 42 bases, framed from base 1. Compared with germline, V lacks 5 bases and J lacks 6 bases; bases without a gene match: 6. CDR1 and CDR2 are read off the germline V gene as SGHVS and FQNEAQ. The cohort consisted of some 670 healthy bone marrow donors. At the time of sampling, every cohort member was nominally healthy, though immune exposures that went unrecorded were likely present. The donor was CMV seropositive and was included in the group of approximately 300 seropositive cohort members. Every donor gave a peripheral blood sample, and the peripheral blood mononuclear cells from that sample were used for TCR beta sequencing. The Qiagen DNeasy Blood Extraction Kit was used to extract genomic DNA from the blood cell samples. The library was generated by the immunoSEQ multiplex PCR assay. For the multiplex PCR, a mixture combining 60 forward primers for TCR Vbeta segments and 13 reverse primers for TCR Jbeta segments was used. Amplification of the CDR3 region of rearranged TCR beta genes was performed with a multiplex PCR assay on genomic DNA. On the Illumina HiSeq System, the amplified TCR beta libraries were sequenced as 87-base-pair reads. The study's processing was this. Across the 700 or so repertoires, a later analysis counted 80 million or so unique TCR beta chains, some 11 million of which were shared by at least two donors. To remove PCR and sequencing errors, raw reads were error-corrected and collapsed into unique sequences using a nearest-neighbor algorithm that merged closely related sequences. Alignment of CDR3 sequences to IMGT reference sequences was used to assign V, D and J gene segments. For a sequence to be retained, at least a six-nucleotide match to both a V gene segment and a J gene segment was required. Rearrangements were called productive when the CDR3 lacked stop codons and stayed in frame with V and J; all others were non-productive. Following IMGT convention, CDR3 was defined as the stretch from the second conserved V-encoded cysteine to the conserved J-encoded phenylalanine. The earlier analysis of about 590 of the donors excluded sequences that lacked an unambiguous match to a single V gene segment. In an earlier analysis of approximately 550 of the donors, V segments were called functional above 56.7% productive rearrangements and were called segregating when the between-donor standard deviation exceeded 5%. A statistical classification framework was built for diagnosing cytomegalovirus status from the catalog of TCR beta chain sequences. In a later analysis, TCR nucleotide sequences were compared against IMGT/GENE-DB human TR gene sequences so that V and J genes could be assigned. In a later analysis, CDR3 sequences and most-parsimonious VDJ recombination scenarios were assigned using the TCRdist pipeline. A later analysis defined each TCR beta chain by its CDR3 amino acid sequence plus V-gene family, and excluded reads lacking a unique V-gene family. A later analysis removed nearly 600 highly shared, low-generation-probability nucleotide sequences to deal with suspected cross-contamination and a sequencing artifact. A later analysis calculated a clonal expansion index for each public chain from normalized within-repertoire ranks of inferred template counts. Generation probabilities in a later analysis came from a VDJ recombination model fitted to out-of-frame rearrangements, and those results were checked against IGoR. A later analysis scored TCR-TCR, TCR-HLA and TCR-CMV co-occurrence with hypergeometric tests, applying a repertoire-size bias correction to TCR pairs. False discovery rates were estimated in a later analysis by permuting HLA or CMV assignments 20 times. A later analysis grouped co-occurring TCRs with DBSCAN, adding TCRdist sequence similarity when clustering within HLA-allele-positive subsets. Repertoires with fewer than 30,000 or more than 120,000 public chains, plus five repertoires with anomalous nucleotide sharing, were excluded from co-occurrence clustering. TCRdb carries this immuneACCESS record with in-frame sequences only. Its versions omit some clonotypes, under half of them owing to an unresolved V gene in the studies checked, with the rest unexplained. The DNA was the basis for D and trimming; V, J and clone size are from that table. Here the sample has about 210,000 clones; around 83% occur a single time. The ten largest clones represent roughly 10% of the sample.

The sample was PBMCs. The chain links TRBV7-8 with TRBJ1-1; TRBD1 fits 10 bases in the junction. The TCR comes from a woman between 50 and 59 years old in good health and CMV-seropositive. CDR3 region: CASSQTGGAAEAFF. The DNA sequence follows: TGTGCCAGCAGCCAGACAGGGGGCGCGGCTGAAGCTTTCTTT.